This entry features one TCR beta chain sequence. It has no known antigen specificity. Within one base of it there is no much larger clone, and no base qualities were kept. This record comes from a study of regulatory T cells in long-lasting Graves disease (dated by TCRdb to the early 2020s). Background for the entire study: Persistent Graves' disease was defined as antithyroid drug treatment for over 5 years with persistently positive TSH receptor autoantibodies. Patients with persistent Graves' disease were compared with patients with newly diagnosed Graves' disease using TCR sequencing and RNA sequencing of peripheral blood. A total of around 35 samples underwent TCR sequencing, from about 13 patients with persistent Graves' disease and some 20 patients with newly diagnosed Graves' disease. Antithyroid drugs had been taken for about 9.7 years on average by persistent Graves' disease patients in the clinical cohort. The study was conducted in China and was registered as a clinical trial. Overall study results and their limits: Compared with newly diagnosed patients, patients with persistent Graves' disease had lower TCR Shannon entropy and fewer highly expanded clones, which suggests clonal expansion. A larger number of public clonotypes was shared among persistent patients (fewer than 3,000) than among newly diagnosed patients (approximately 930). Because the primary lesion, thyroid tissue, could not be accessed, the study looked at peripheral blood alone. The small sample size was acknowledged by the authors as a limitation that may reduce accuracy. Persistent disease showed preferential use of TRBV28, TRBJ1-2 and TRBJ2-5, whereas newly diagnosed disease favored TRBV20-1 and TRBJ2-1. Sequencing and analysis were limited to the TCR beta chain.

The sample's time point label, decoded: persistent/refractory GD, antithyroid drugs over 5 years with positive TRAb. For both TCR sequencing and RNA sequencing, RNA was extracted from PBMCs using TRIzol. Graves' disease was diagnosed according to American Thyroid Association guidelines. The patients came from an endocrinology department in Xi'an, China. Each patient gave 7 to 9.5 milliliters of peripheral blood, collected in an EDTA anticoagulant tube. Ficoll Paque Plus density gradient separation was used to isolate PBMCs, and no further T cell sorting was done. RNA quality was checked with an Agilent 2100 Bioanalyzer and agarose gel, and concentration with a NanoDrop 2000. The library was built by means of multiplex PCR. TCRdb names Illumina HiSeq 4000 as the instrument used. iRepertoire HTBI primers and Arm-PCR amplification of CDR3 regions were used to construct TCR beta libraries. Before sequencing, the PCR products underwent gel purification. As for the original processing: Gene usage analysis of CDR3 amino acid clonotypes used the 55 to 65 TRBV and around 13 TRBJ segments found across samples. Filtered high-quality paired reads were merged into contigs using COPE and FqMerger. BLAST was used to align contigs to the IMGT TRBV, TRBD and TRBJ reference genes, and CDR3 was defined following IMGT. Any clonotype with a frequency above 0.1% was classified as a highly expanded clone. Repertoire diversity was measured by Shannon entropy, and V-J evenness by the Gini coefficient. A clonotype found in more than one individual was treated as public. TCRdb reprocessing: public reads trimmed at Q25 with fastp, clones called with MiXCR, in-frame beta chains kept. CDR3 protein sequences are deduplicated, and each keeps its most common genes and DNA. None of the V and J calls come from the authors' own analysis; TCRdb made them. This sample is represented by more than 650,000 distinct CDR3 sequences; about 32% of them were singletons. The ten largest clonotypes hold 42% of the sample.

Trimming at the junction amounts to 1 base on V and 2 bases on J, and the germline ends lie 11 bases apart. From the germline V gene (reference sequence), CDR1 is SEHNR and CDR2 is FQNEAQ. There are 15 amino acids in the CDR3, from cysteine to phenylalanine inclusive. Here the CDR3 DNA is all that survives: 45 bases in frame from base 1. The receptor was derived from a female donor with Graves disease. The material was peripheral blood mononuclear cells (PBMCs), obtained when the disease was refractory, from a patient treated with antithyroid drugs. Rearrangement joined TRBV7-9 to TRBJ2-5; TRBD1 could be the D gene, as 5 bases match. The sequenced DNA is TGTGCCAGCAGCTTAGTGCAGGGAAGGCAAGAGACCCAGTACTTC. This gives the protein CASSLVQGRQETQYF.